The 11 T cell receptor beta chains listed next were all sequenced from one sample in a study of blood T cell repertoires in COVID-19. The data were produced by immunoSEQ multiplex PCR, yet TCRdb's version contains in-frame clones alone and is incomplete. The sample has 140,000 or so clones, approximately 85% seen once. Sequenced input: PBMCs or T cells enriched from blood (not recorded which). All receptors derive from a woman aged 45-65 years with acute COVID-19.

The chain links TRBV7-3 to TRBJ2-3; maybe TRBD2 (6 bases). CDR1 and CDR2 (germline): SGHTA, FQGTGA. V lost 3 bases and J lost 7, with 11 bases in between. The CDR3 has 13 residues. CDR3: CASSLEGRYTQYF. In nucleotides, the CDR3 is TGTGCCAGCAGCTTGGAAGGGAGGTATACGCAGTATTTT.

The CDR3 DNA is TGTGCCAGCAGCTTCGCGGAGGGCCGGTCCTACGAGCAGTACTTC. Its translation is CASSFAEGRSYEQYF. The chain joins TRBV7-2 to TRBJ2-7, with a weak D call TRBD2 (6 bases). V was trimmed by 3 bases and J by 1 base, leaving 13 bases between them. Germline assignment: CDR1 SGHTA and CDR2 FQGNSA. CDR3 length: 15 residues.

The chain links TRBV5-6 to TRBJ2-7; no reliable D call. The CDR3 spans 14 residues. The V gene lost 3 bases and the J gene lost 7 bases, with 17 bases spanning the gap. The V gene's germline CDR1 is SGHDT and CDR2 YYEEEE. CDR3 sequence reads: CASSSRVRPLEQYF. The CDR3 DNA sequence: TGTGCCAGCAGCTCACGGGTCAGACCTTTGGAGCAGTACTTC.

The CDR3 bases are TGTGCCAGCAGTGGAGCCAGGGGATACAATGAGCAGTTCTTC. It is translated as CASSGARGYNEQFF. The chain uses TRBV2 and TRBJ2-1; D might be TRBD1 (6 bases). Germline V gene data show CDR1 as SNHLY and CDR2 as FYNNEI. The CDR3 is 14 amino acids. The germline V and J ends were trimmed by 4 bases and 4 bases, with 11 bases remaining between them.

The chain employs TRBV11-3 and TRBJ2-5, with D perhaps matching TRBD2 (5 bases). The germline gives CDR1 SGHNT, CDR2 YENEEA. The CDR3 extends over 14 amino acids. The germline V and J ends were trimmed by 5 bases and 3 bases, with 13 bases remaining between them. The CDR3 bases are TGTGCCAGCAGCCTTTGGACTGGAAAAGAGACCCAGTACTTC. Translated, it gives CASSLWTGKETQYF.

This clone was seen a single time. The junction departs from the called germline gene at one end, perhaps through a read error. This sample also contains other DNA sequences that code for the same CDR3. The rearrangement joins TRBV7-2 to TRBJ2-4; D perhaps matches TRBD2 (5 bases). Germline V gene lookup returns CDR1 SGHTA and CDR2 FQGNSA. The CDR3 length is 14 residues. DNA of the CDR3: TGCGCCAGCAGCTTAGACCCGTCGGGGAACATTCAGTACTTC. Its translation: CASSLDPSGNIQYF.

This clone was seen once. The CDR3 reads CATSAPGIWTGGCSNQPQHF. Here the CDR3 DNA reads TGTGCCACCAGTGCCCCAGGAATTTGGACAGGGGGCTGTAGCAATCAGCCCCAGCATTTT. This rearrangement joins TRBV24-1 to TRBJ1-5; 11 bases map to TRBD1. CDR1 and CDR2 (germline): KGHDR, SFDVKD. The CDR3 runs 20 residues. V shed 5 bases, J shed 0 bases, and the junction held 14 bases outside the gene matches.

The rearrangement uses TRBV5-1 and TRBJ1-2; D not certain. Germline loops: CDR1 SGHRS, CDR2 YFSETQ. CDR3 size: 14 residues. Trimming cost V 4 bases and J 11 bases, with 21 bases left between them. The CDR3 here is CASSLAPGDQGYTF. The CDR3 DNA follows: TGCGCCAGCAGCCTAGCGCCTGGGGATCAAGGGTACACCTTC.

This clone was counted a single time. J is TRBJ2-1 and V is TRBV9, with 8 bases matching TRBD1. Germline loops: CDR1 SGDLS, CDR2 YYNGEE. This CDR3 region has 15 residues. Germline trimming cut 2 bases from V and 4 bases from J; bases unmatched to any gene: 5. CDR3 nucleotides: TGTGCCAGCAGCGTTGGACAGGGAAAATACAATGAGCAGTTCTTC. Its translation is CASSVGQGKYNEQFF.

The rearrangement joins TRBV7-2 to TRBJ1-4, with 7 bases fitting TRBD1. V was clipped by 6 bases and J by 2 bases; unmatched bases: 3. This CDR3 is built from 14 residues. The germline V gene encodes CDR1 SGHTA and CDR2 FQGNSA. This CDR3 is CASRLGQTNEKLFF. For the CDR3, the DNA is TGTGCCAGCAGACTGGGACAGACTAATGAAAAACTGTTTTTT.

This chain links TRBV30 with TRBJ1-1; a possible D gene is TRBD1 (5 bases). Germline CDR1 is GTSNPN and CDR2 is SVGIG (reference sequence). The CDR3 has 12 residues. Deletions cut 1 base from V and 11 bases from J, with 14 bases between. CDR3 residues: CAWSDGGGYAFF. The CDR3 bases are TGTGCCTGGAGTGACGGTGGGGGGTATGCTTTCTTT.